This T cell receptor beta chain was observed in a study of blood T cell repertoires in COVID-19. Across the whole study: T cells, B-cell-depleted T cells, or PBMCs supplied cDNA or gDNA.

The length of the CDR3 is 16 residues. Germline V gene data show CDR1 as ENHRY and CDR2 as SYGVKD. After removal of 4 bases from V and 6 bases from J, the junction contained 8 bases not matched to a gene. Repertoires were generated with immunoSEQ multiplex PCR, while TCRdb's copy carries only in-frame clones and drops some. The profile shows 250,000 to 300,000 clones, about 70% of them singletons. Sequencing used peripheral blood. J is TRBJ2-1 and V is TRBV10-3, with 11 bases aligning to TRBD2. The TCR comes from a woman older than 75 with acute or convalescent COVID-19. The CDR3 is CAISGVSSGRLNEQFF. As DNA, the CDR3 is TGTGCCATCAGTGGGGTCTCTAGCGGGAGGCTCAATGAGCAGTTCTTC.